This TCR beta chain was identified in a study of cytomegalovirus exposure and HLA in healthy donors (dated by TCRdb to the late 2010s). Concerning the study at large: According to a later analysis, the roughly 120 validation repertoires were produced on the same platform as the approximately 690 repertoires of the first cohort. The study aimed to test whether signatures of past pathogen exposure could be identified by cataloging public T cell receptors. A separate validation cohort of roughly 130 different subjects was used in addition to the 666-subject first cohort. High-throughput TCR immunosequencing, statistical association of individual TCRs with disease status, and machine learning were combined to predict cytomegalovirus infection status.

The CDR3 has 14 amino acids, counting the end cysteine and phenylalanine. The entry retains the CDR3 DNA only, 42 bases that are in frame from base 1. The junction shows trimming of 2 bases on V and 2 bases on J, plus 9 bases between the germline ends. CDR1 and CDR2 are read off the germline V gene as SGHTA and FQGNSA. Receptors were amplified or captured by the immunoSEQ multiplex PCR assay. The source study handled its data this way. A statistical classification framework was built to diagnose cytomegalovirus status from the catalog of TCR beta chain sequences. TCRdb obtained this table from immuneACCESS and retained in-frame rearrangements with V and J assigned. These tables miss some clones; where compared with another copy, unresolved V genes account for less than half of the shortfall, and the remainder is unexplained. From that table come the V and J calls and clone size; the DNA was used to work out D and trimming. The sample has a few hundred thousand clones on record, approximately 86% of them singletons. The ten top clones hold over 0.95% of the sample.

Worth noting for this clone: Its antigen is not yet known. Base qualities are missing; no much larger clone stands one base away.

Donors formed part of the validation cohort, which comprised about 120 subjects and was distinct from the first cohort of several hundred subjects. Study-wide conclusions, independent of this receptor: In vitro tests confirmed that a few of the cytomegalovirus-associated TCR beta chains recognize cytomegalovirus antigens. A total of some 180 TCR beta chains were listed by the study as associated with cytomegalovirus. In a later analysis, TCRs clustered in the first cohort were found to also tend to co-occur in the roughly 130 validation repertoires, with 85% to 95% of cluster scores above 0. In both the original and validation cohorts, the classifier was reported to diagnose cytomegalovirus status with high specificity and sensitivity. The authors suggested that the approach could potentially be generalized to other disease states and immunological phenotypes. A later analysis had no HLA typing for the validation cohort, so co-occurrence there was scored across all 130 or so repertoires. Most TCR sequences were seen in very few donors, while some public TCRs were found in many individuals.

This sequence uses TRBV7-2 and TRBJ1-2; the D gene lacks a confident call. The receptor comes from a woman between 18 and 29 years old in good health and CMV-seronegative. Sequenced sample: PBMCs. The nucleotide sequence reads TGTGCCAGCAGCTTAAATCGGGGAAACTATGGCTACACCTTC. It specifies CASSLNRGNYGYTF. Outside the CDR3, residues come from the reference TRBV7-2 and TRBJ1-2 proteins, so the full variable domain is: GAGVSQSPSNKVTEKGKDVELRCDPISGHTALYWYRQSLGQGLEFLIYFQGNSAPDKSGLPSDRFSAERTGGSVSTLTIQRTQQEDSAVYLCASSLNRGNYGYTFGSGTRLTVV.